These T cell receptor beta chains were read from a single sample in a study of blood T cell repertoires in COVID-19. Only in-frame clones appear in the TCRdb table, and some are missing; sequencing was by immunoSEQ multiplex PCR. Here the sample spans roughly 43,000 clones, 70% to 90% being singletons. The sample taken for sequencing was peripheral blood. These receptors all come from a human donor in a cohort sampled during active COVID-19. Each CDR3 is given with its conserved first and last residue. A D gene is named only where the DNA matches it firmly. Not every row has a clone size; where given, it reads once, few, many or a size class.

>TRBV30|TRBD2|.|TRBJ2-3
CAWTPWLAGGADTQYF
TGTGCCTGGACCCCTTGGCTAGCGGGAGGGGCAGATACGCAGTATTTT
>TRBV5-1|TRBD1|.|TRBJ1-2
CASRTGQGAAMYGYTF
TGCGCCAGCAGGACGGGACAGGGGGCAGCTATGTATGGCTACACCTTC
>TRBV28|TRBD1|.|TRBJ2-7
CASSSSYYWTGGIYEQYF
TGTGCCAGCAGTTCAAGCTATTATTGGACAGGGGGCATCTACGAGCAGTACTTC
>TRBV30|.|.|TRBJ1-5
CAWSGGDNQPQHF
TGTGCCTGGAGTGGGGGGGACAATCAGCCCCAGCATTTT
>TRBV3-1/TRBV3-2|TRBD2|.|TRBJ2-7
CASSQGRSGSLYF
TGTGCCAGCAGCCAAGGGCGTAGCGGGAGTCTTTACTTC
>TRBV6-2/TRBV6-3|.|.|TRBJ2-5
CASSYSGGLQETQYF
TGTGCCAGCAGTTACTCTGGGGGACTCCAAGAGACCCAGTACTTC
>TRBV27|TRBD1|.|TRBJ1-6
CASSTADQGVNYNSPLHF
TGTGCCAGCAGTACCGCCGACCAGGGGGTTAACTATAATTCACCCCTCCACTTT
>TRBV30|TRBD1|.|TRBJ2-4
CAWSLDRAKNIQYF
TGTGCCTGGAGCTTGGACAGGGCCAAAAACATTCAGTACTTC
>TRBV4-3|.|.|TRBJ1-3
CASRPELIGVGNTIYF
TGCGCCAGCAGGCCCGAATTGATAGGGGTCGGAAACACCATATATTTT
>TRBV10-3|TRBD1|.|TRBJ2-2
CAISGRQGEAGELFF
TGTGCCATCAGTGGAAGACAGGGCGAGGCCGGGGAGCTGTTTTTT
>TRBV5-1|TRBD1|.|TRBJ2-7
CASSYRQGANEQYF
TGCGCCAGCAGCTACCGACAGGGGGCGAACGAGCAGTACTTC
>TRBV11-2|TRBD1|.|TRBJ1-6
CASSKRQGANSPLHF
TGTGCCAGCAGCAAGAGACAGGGGGCAAATTCACCCCTCCACTTT
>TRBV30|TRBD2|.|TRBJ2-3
CAWSTGTSGTDTQYF
TGTGCCTGGAGTACCGGGACTAGCGGCACAGATACGCAGTATTTT
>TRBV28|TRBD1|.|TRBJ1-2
CASSRPGTGVNYGYTF
TGTGCCAGCAGCCGCCCCGGGACAGGGGTAAACTATGGCTACACCTTC
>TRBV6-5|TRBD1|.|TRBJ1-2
CASRTGERGYTF
TGTGCCAGCAGGACAGGGGAGCGGGGCTACACCTTC
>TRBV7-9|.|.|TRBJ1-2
CASSRMVQGMDGYTF
TGTGCCAGCAGCCGTATGGTACAGGGAATGGACGGCTACACCTTC
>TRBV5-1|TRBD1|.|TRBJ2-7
CASSLGGTGGGEQYF
TGCGCCAGCAGCTTAGGTGGGACAGGGGGCGGCGAGCAGTACTTC
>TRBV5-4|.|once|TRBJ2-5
CASSLGQGQRETQYF
TGTGCCTCCAGCTTAGGGCAGGGGCAGAGAGAGACCCAGTACTTC
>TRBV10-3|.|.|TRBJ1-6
CAISEGRNVNPNSPLHF
TGTGCCATCAGTGAGGGGAGGAACGTCAACCCAAATTCACCCCTCCACTTT